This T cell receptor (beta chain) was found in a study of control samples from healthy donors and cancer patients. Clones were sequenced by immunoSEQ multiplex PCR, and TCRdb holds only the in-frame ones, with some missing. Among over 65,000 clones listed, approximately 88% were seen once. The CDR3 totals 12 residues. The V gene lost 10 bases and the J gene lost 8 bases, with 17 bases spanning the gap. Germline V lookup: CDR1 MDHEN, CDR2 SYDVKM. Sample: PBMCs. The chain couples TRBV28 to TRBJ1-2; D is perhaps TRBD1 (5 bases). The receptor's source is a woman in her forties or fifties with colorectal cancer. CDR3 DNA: TGTGCCATACCGGGACTAAAAGGCGGCTACACCTTC. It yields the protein CAIPGLKGGYTF.